This T cell receptor (beta chain) was identified in a study of T cells in localized non-small cell lung cancer. General study points: Median detection of top 100 tumor clones in adjacent lung was under 75 clones. Adjacent uninvolved lung had the highest clonality, suggesting focused antigen responses. Higher blood T cell density tracked longer overall survival.

TCRdb's copy holds only in-frame clones and misses some; the assay was immunoSEQ multiplex PCR. The repertoire has 1,500 to 2,000 clones, 21% of them found once; the top ten carry approximately 17%. In its sample, this clone is medium-sized. Its target is unknown. This sample comprised normal lung tissue next to the tumor, obtained before any cancer treatment. This receptor was identified in a woman aged 40-69 years with stage I lung adenocarcinoma.

CDR3 loop: CASSYNLQADYGYTF. CDR3 nucleotides: TGTGCCAGCAGCTACAACCTACAGGCAGACTATGGCTACACCTTC. V is TRBV11-3 and J is TRBJ1-2, with D perhaps TRBD1 (5 bases). This CDR3 is 15 amino acids long. V lost 4 bases, J lost 3 bases, and 15 bases lay in between. Germline V gene data show CDR1 as SGHNT and CDR2 as YENEEA.